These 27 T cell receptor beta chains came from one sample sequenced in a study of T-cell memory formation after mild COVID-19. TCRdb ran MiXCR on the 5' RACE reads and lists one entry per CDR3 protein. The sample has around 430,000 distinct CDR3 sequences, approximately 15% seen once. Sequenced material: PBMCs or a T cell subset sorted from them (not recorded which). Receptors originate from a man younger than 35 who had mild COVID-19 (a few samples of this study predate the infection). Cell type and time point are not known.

The CDR3 nucleotides are TGTGCCAGTATGGGCCTACAAGAGACCCAGTACTTC. It translates to CASMGLQETQYF. The chain uses TRBV19 and TRBJ2-5; D gene uncertain. V was clipped by 7 bases and J by 2 bases, with 8 bases between them. From germline, CDR1 is LNHDA and CDR2 SQIVND (reference sequence). The CDR3 runs to 12 residues.

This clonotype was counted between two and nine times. The CDR3 DNA follows: TGCGCCAGCAGCTTAATGGCTAGCGGGGGTGGTGAGCAGTTCTTC. Translated: CASSLMASGGGEQFF. The J gene is TRBJ2-1, the V gene TRBV5-1, with TRBD2 matching 10 bases. The CDR3 length is 15 residues. CDR1 and CDR2 (germline): SGHRS, YFSETQ. The V gene end was trimmed by 2 bases and the J gene end by 9 bases; junction bases not matched to a gene: 8.

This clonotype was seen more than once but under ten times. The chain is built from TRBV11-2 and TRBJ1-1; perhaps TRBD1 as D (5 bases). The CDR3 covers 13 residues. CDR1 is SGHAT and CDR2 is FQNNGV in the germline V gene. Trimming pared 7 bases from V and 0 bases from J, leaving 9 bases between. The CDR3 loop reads CASTLGVNTEAFF. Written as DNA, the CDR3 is TGTGCCAGCACCCTAGGGGTGAACACTGAAGCTTTCTTT.

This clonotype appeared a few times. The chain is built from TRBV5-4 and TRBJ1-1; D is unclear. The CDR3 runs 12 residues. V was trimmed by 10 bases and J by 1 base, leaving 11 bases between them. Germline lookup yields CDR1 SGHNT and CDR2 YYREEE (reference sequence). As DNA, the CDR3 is TGTGCCTCTGCTGTAGGGAACACTGAAGCTTTCTTT. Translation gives CASAVGNTEAFF.

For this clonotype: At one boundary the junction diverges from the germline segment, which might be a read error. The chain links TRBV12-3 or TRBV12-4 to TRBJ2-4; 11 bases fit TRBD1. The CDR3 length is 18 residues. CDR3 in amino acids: CASSLGTGGRRAKNIQYF. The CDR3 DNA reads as TGTGCCAGCAGCTTAGGGACAGGGGGGCGTCGGGCCAAAAACATTCAGTACTTC.

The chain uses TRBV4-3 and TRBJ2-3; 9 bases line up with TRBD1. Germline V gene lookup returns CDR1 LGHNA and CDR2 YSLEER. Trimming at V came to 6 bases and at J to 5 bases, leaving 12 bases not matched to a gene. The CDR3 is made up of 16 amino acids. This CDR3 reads CASSVDRTGVEDTQYF. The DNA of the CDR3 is TGCGCCAGCAGTGTAGACCGGACAGGGGTGGAAGATACGCAGTATTTT.

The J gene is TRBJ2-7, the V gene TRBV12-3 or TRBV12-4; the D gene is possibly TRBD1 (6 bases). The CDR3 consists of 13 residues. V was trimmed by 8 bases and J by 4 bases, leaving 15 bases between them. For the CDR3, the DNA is TGTGCCAGCTCCGGGACATCGCGTTACGAGCAGTACTTC. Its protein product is CASSGTSRYEQYF.

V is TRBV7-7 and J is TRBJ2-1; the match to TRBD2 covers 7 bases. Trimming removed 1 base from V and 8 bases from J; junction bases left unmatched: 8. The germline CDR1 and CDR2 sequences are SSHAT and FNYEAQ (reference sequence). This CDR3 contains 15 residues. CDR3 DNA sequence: TGTGCCAGCAGCTTAGAACCGGGGGGTTATCATGAGCAGTTCTTC. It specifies CASSLEPGGYHEQFF.

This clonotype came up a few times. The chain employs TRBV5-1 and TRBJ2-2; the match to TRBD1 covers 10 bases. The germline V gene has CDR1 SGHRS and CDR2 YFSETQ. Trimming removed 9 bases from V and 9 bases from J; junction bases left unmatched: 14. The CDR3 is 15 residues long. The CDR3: CATRMPGTGARELFF. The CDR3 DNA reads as TGCGCCACCAGGATGCCCGGGACAGGGGCCCGGGAGCTGTTTTTT.

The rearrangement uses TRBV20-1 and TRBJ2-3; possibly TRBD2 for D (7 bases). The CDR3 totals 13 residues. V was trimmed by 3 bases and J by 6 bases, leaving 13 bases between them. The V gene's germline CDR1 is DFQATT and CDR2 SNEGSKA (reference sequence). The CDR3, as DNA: TGCAGTGCTAGGTCGGGGGGCAGGGATACGCAGTATTTT. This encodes CSARSGGRDTQYF.

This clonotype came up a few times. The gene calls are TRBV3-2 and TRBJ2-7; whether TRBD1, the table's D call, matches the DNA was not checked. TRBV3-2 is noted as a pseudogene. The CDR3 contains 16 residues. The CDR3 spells CASSLARDRRSYEQYF. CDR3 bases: TGTGCCAGCTCTCTCGCTCGGGACAGACGCTCCTACGAGCAGTACTTC.

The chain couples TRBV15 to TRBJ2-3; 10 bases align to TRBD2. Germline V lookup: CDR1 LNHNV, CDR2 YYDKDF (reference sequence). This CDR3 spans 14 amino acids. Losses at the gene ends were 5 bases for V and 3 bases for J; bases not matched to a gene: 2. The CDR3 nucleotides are TGTGCCACCAGCCCTAGCGGGGGTACAGATACGCAGTATTTT. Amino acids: CATSPSGGTDTQYF.

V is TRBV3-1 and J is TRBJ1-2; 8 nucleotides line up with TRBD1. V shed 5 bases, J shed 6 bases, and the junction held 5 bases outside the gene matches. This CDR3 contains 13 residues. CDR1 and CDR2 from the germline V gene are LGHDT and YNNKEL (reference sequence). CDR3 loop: CASSRTGMNGYTF. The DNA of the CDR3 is TGTGCCAGCAGCAGGACAGGGATGAATGGCTACACCTTC.

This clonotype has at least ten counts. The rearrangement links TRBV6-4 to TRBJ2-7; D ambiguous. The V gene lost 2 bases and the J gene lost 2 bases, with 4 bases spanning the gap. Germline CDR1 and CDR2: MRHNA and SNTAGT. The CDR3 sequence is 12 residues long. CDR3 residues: CASSDGTYEQYV. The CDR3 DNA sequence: TGTGCCAGCAGTGACGGGACCTACGAGCAGTACGTC.

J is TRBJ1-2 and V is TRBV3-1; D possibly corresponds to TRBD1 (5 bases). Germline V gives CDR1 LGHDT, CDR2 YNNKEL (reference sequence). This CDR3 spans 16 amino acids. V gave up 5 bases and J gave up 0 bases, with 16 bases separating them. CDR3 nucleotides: TGTGCCAGCAGCGGGGGACTGGCGACGGCTAACTATGGCTACACCTTC. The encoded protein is CASSGGLATANYGYTF.

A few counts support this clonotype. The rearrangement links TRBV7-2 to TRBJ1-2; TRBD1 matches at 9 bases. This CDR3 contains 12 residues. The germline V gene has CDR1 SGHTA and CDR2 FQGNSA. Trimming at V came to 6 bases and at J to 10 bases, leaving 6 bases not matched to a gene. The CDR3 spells CASSPTGGLYTF. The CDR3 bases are TGTGCCAGCAGTCCGACAGGGGGTCTCTACACCTTC.

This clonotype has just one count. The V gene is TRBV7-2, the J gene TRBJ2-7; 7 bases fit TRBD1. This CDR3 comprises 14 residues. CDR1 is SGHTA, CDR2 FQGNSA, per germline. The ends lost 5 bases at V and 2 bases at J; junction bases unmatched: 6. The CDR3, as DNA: TGTGCCAGCAGCACCGACAGGGAGACCTACGAGCAGTACTTC. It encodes CASSTDRETYEQYF.

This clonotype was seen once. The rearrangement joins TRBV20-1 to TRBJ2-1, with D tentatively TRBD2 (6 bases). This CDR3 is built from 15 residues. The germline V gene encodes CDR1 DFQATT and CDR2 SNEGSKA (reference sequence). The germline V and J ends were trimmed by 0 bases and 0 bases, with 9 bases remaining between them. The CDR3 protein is CSARDGGYSYNEQFF. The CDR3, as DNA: TGCAGTGCTAGAGATGGGGGGTACTCCTACAATGAGCAGTTCTTC.

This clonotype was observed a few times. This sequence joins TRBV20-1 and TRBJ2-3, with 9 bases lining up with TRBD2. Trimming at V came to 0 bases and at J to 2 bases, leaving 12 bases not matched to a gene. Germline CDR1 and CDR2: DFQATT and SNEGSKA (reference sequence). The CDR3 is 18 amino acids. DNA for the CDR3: TGCAGTGCTAGAGACCGGGGGACTAGCCTACTTAACACAGATACGCAGTATTTT. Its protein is CSARDRGTSLLNTDTQYF.

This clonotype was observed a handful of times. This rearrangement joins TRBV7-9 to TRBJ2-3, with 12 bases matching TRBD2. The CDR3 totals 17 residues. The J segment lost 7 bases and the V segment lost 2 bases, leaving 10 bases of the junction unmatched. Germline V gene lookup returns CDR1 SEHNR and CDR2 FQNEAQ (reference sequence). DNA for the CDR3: TGTGCCAGCAGCTTATTCAGAGACCGGACTAGCGGGAATACGCAGTATTTT. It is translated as CASSLFRDRTSGNTQYF.

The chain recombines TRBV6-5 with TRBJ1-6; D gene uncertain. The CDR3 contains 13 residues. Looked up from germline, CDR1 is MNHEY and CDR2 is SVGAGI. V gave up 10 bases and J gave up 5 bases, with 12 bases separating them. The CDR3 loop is CAIRWRDNSPLHF. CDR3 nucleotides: TGTGCCATCCGATGGCGGGATAATTCACCCCTCCACTTT.

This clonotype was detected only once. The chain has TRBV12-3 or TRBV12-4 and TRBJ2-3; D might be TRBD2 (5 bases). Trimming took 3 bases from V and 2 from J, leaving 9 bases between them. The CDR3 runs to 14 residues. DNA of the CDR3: TGTGCCAGCAGTTTCGCCGGGAACACAGATACGCAGTATTTT. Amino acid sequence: CASSFAGNTDTQYF.

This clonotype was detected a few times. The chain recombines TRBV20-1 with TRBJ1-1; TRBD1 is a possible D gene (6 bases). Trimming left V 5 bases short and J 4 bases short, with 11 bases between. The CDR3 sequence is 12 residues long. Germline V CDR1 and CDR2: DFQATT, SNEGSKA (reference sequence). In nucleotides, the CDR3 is TGCAGTGCTCTTCTACAGGGCACTGAAGCTTTCTTT. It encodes CSALLQGTEAFF.

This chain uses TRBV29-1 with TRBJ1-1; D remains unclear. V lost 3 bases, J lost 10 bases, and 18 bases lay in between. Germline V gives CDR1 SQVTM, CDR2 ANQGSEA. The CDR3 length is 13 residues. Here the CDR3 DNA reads TGCAGCGTTGATCTCCAAGACGTTCGGGGAGCTTTCTTT. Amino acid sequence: CSVDLQDVRGAFF.

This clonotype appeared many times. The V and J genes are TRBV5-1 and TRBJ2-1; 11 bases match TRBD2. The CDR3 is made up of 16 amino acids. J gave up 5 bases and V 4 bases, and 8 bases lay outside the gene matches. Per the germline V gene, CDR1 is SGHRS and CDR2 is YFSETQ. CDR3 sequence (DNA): TGCGCCAGCAGCCGATCACTAGCGGGGGCCCACAATGAGCAGTTCTTC. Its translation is CASSRSLAGAHNEQFF.

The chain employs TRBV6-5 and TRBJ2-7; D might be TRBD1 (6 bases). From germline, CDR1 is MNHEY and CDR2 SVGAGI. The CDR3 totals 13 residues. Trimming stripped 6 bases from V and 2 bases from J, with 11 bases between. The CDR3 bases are TGTGCCAGCAGCAGGGACACAGCCTACGAGCAGTACTTC. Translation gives CASSRDTAYEQYF.

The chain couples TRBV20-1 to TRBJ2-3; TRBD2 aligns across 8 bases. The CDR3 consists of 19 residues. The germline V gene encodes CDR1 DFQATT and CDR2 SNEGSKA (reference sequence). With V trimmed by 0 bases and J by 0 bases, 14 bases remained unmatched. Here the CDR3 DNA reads TGCAGTGCTAGAGATACAGACAGGTCTCAGCGGGAGAGCACAGATACGCAGTATTTT. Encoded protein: CSARDTDRSQRESTDTQYF.